Listed below are T cell receptor beta chains from one sample, sequenced in a study of OX40 agonist ivuxolimab in advanced cancers. The table came from immunoSEQ multiplex PCR; TCRdb's copy has only in-frame clones and leaves some out. This sample carries 52,000 or so clones, 70% to 90% of them seen once, and the ten largest clones take around 10%. Here the sequenced sample was CD4+ or CD8+ T cells sorted from blood, taken in a trial of the OX40 agonist ivuxolimab. The receptors come from an adult with an advanced solid tumor such as melanoma, head and neck, liver or kidney cancer. Each CDR3 is given with its conserved first and last residue. D genes are given only for firm matches. The size entry is marked missing in some rows and otherwise reads once, few, many or a size class.

CDR3aa	CDR3nt	abundance	j_gene	v_gene	d_gene
CASSLRTDTQYF	TGTGCCAGCAGCCTCAGGACAGATACGCAGTATTTT	.	TRBJ2-3	TRBV13	.
CASSEGLAGGLGNEQFF	TGTGCCAGCAGTGAGGGGCTAGCGGGGGGGCTAGGCAATGAGCAGTTCTTC	.	TRBJ2-1	TRBV6-1	TRBD2
CASSYSGQGGSPLHF	TGTGCCAGCAGTTACTCGGGACAGGGAGGCTCACCCCTCCACTTT	few	TRBJ1-6	TRBV6-5	TRBD1
CAWSVIGLGLDRGNYGYTF	TGTGCCTGGAGTGTAATCGGCCTTGGTCTTGACAGGGGGAACTATGGCTACACCTTC	few	TRBJ1-2	TRBV30	TRBD1
CASTTVGDLNEKLFF	TGTGCCAGCACCACGGTGGGCGACTTAAATGAAAAACTGTTTTTT	.	TRBJ1-4	TRBV27	.
CASSHHAISGGYDNEQFF	TGTGCCAGCAGCCACCACGCTATCAGCGGGGGGTACGACAATGAGCAGTTCTTC	.	TRBJ2-1	TRBV14	TRBD2
CSPWDDQNGYTF	TGCAGCCCTTGGGACGACCAGAACGGCTACACCTTC	.	TRBJ1-2	TRBV29-1	.
CASSSWTGAGYEQYF	TGTGCCAGCAGTTCCTGGACAGGGGCTGGGTACGAGCAGTACTTC	.	TRBJ2-7	TRBV28	TRBD1
CASSSLTGGSPLHF	TGTGCCAGCAGTTCTTTGACAGGAGGGTCACCCCTCCACTTT	once	TRBJ1-6	TRBV27	.
CASSLPLGLAGSQYF	TGTGCCAGCAGCCTCCCCCTGGGACTAGCGGGATCGCAGTATTTT	.	TRBJ2-3	TRBV21-1	.
CASSVHGSTNEKLFF	TGTGCCAGCAGCGTACACGGGAGTACGAATGAAAAACTGTTTTTT	.	TRBJ1-4	TRBV9	.
CASSQWGETQYF	TGTGCCAGCAGCCAATGGGGCGAGACCCAGTACTTC	once	TRBJ2-5	TRBV16	.
CASRSGGLYNEQFF	TGTGCCAGTAGGAGCGGTGGCCTCTACAATGAGCAGTTCTTC	once	TRBJ2-1	TRBV19	.
CASSFGLGGTIYF	TGTGCCAGCAGCTTTGGCCTTGGAGGCACCATATATTTT	.	TRBJ1-3	TRBV5-6	.
CASSYSSQMDEQFF	TGTGCCAGCAGTTACTCGAGTCAGATGGATGAGCAGTTCTTC	.	TRBJ2-1	TRBV6-5	.
CASSFGWEGAPDTQYF	TGTGCCAGCAGCTTCGGGTGGGAGGGGGCCCCAGATACGCAGTATTTT	.	TRBJ2-3	TRBV11-2	.
CASGGGAFENIQYF	TGTGCCAGCGGGGGTGGGGCTTTTGAAAACATTCAGTACTTC	.	TRBJ2-4	TRBV6-1	.
CASSLAGGPQHF	TGTGCCAGCAGCTTGGCCGGGGGGCCCCAGCATTTT	once	TRBJ1-5	TRBV5-5	.
CASSLELAVSSYEQYF	TGCGCCAGCAGCTTGGAGCTAGCGGTTAGCTCCTACGAGCAGTACTTC	.	TRBJ2-7	TRBV5-1	TRBD2
CASSIGASGTDSYEQYF	TGTGCCAGTAGTATCGGCGCCAGCGGAACTGACTCCTACGAGCAGTACTTC	.	TRBJ2-7	TRBV19	.
CASSLEGGQSIYEQYF	TGTGCCAGCAGCTTAGAGGGCGGACAGTCGATTTACGAGCAGTACTTC	.	TRBJ2-7	TRBV7-9	.
CASSLGRLGNTDTQYF	TGTGCCAGCAGCTTAGGGCGGCTAGGCAATACAGATACGCAGTATTTT	.	TRBJ2-3	TRBV11-2	.
CASSYATGGEQYF	TGTGCCAGCAGCTATGCAACAGGGGGCGAGCAGTACTTC	.	TRBJ2-7	TRBV5-8	TRBD1
CASSPGLNTEAFF	TGCGCCAGCAGCCCGGGGTTGAACACTGAAGCTTTCTTT	once	TRBJ1-1	TRBV5-1	.
CASSLSREGSFF	TGTGCCAGCAGTTTATCACGGGAAGGTAGCTTCTTT	few	TRBJ1-1	TRBV6-6	.
CASSIAGTSDHEQYF	TGTGCCAGTAGTATCGCCGGGACTAGCGACCACGAGCAGTACTTC	.	TRBJ2-7	TRBV19	TRBD2
CASSVGENEQFF	TGTGCCAGCAGCGTAGGTGAGAATGAGCAGTTCTTC	.	TRBJ2-1	TRBV9	.
CASSVDRTNTEAFF	TGTGCCAGCAGTGTGGACAGGACGAACACTGAAGCTTTCTTT	.	TRBJ1-1	TRBV28	TRBD1
CASSVQGSSNQPQHF	TGTGCCAGTAGTGTCCAGGGTTCGAGCAATCAGCCCCAGCATTTT	.	TRBJ1-5	TRBV19	.
CASSLLNRGLETQYF	TGCGCCAGCAGCTTGTTGAACAGGGGGCTGGAGACCCAGTACTTC	.	TRBJ2-5	TRBV5-1	TRBD1
CASSLGTEAFF	TGTGCCAGCAGTTTAGGGACTGAAGCTTTCTTT	.	TRBJ1-1	TRBV27	.
CASSSQGDFYGYTF	TGTGCCAGCAGTTCTCAGGGTGACTTCTATGGCTACACCTTC	.	TRBJ1-2	TRBV28	.
CASSGVGEPPYEQYF	TGTGCCAGCAGTGGAGTCGGCGAGCCCCCCTACGAGCAGTACTTC	.	TRBJ2-7	TRBV28	.
CASRSDRGSNQPQHF	TGTGCCAGCAGATCTGACAGGGGGAGCAATCAGCCCCAGCATTTT	.	TRBJ1-5	TRBV28	TRBD1
CASSDLGRETQYF	TGTGCCAGCAGTGACCTGGGACGAGAGACCCAGTACTTC	.	TRBJ2-5	TRBV6-1	.
CASSFGREVIADTQYF	TGTGCCAGCAGCTTCGGCCGGGAGGTTATAGCAGATACGCAGTATTTT	.	TRBJ2-3	TRBV7-9	TRBD2
CASSFDQGETQYF	TGTGCCAGCAGTTTTGACCAAGGGGAGACCCAGTACTTC	.	TRBJ2-5	TRBV27	.
CASSPPTGNTGELFF	TGTGCCAGCAGTCCCCCGACAGGGAACACCGGGGAGCTGTTTTTT	.	TRBJ2-2	TRBV27	.
CASSPAGREWNYGYTF	TGTGCCAGCAGCCCCGCCGGCAGGGAGTGGAACTATGGCTACACCTTC	once	TRBJ1-2	TRBV7-9	.
CASSPGRPEGYTF	TGTGCCAGCAGTCCTGGAAGGCCGGAAGGCTACACCTTC	.	TRBJ1-2	TRBV25-1	.
CASSVDELSYGYTF	TGTGCCAGCAGCGTAGACGAGCTCAGCTATGGCTACACCTTC	.	TRBJ1-2	TRBV9	.
CASSVGRQASNQPQHF	TGTGCCAGCAGCGTAGGGCGACAGGCAAGCAATCAGCCCCAGCATTTT	.	TRBJ1-5	TRBV9	.
CASGFRTSGTSTDTQYF	TGTGCTAGTGGTTTCAGGACTAGCGGCACTAGCACAGATACGCAGTATTTT	.	TRBJ2-3	TRBV12-5	TRBD2
CASSSLKQQIGGYTF	TGTGCCAGCAGTTCACTTAAGCAGCAAATAGGGGGCTACACCTTC	once	TRBJ1-2	TRBV28	.
CATLRTSGGTGELFF	TGTGCCACCCTACGGACTAGCGGGGGAACCGGGGAGCTGTTTTTT	.	TRBJ2-2	TRBV27	TRBD2
CASRTLGTNTGELFF	TGTGCCAGCAGGACGTTGGGGACGAACACCGGGGAGCTGTTTTTT	.	TRBJ2-2	TRBV27	.
CASSFGGRDFYNEQFF	TGTGCCAGCAGTTTTGGGGGGCGCGACTTTTACAATGAGCAGTTCTTC	.	TRBJ2-1	TRBV28	.
CASRDRGYNEQFF	TGTGCCAGCCGGGACAGGGGATACAATGAGCAGTTCTTC	.	TRBJ2-1	TRBV2	TRBD1
CASSLWSSQGNQPQHF	TGTGCCAGCAGTTTATGGTCCTCGCAAGGCAATCAGCCCCAGCATTTT	.	TRBJ1-5	TRBV27	.
CASKVGGSYNEQFF	TGTGCCAGCAAGGTGGGGGGCTCCTACAATGAGCAGTTCTTC	.	TRBJ2-1	TRBV28	.
CARSTGTQETQYF	TGTGCCAGATCTACCGGGACCCAAGAGACCCAGTACTTC	.	TRBJ2-5	TRBV2	.
CASSLSGTGLDNEQFF	TGTGCCAGCAGTTTATCCGGGACAGGGTTAGACAATGAGCAGTTCTTC	.	TRBJ2-1	TRBV28	TRBD1
CASSFWRGTYNEQFF	TGTGCCAGCAGCTTCTGGCGTGGGACCTACAATGAGCAGTTCTTC	.	TRBJ2-1	TRBV7-8	.